Given below is one T cell receptor (beta chain) in context. What it recognizes is unknown. The CDR3 consists of 15 residues. Germline CDR1 LNHNV, CDR2 YYDKDF (reference sequence). Trimming shortened V by 1 base and J by 6 bases, and 12 bases separated the two germline ends. The survey-level immunoSEQ assay was used. Sequencing depth was up to 500,000 reads per sample. Clones were read by immunoSEQ multiplex PCR, and TCRdb kept only the in-frame ones, dropping some. The data contain approximately 32,000 clones, roughly 82% of them singletons. The sample belongs to a study of pediatric ulcerative colitis. Findings of the study overall: No controls had the two rectal clonotypes shared by ulcerative colitis patients.

The sample taken for sequencing was blood. This TCR derives from a boy between 10 and 17 years old with severe ulcerative colitis. The V and J genes are TRBV15 and TRBJ2-2, with D possibly matching TRBD2 (6 bases). The chain's CDR3 is CATSRGGLPSGELFF. The CDR3 nucleotides are TGTGCCACCAGCAGAGGGGGACTGCCTTCCGGGGAGCTGTTTTTT.